These 18 T cell receptor beta chains were all obtained from the same sample, sequenced in a study of T cell changes during pregnancy in multiple sclerosis. Sequencing was performed with immunoSEQ multiplex PCR; in TCRdb, only in-frame clones are kept and a portion is missing. The sample carries 44,000 or so clones, 70% to 90% recorded once. Material: CD8+ T cells from peripheral blood mononuclear cells, obtained after pregnancy. These receptors came from a female donor in good health, enrolled as a control in a pregnancy study.

By share of the sample, this clone is large. V gene TRBV18 combines with J gene TRBJ1-1; maybe TRBD1 (6 bases). This CDR3 is 15 amino acids long. The V and J ends lost 3 bases and 0 bases respectively, with 11 bases between them. Germline values: CDR1 KGHSH, CDR2 LQKENI. CDR3 DNA: TGTGCCAGCTCACCCACAGGGTACATGAACACTGAAGCTTTCTTT. Amino acid sequence: CASSPTGYMNTEAFF. The full variable domain, completed using reference TRBV18 and TRBJ1-1, is NAGVMQNPRHLVRRRGQEARLRCSPMKGHSHVYWYRQLPEEGLKFMVYLQKENIIDESGMPKERFSAEFPKEGPSILRIQQVVRGDSAAYFCASSPTGYMNTEAFFGQGTRLTVV.

The chain couples TRBV28 to TRBJ2-7; D gene ambiguous. Trimming shortened V by 6 bases and J by 2 bases, and 11 bases separated the two germline ends. CDR1 is MDHEN and CDR2 is SYDVKM in the germline V gene. The CDR3 runs 13 residues. Here the CDR3 reads CASSSTVPYEQYF. For the CDR3, the DNA is TGTGCCAGCAGCTCAACGGTTCCCTACGAGCAGTACTTC.

This chain connects TRBV19 to TRBJ1-2; D unresolved. The CDR3 loop spans 13 amino acids. Germline V gene sequence: CDR1 LNHDA, CDR2 SQIVND (reference sequence). Between the trimmed V and J ends, which lost 2 bases and 0 bases, there was a span of 4 bases. The CDR3 loop is CASSITSNYGYTF. In DNA form, the CDR3 reads TGTGCCAGTAGTATAACATCTAACTATGGCTACACCTTC.

V usage is TRBV28 and J usage is TRBJ2-2; 9 bases line up with TRBD1. This CDR3 is built from 16 residues. V lost 6 bases to trimming and J lost 1 base; unmatched junction nucleotides: 6. From germline, CDR1 is MDHEN and CDR2 SYDVKM. Here the CDR3 reads CASRQTGQGNTGELFF. The CDR3, as DNA: TGTGCCAGCAGACAGACGGGACAGGGGAACACCGGGGAGCTGTTTTTT.

This sequence joins TRBV4-3 and TRBJ2-7; weak D call: TRBD1 (6 bases). The CDR3 length is 15 residues. The ends were cut back, 1 base at V and 2 bases at J, with 12 bases in the middle. In germline, CDR1 is LGHNA, CDR2 YSLEER. As DNA, the CDR3 is TGCGCCAGCAGCCAAGGACAGGCTATGGCCTACGAGCAGTACTTC. Translated: CASSQGQAMAYEQYF.

This chain links TRBV5-1 with TRBJ2-7; 8 nucleotides align to TRBD2. Per the germline V gene, CDR1 is SGHRS and CDR2 is YFSETQ. This CDR3 contains 13 residues. V was clipped by 4 bases and J by 7 bases; unmatched bases: 7. The CDR3, as DNA: TGCGCCAGCAGCCCGGGGGGGGCGGGGGAGCAGTACTTC. Translation: CASSPGGAGEQYF. Full variable domain (missing parts from reference TRBV5-1 and TRBJ2-7): KAGVTQTPRYLIKTRGQQVTLSCSPISGHRSVSWYQQTPGQGLQFLFEYFSETQRNKGNFPGRFSGRQFSNSRSEMNVSTLELGDSALYLCASSPGGAGEQYFGPGTRLTVT.

This clone was observed once. The V call is TRBV10-1, the J call TRBJ1-5; the D gene is possibly TRBD1 (6 bases). The V gene lost 9 bases and the J gene lost 6 bases, with 21 bases spanning the gap. This CDR3 region has 15 residues. Looked up from germline, CDR1 is WNHNN and CDR2 is SYGVQD (reference sequence). The CDR3: CASIPGTLGTQPQHF. The CDR3 region has the DNA TGCGCCAGTATTCCCGGGACACTCGGGACTCAGCCCCAGCATTTT.

This rearrangement joins TRBV7-9 to TRBJ2-7, with TRBD1 identical over 7 bases. Germline values: CDR1 SEHNR, CDR2 FQNEAQ (reference sequence). Trimming at V came to 4 bases and at J to 2 bases, leaving 5 bases not matched to a gene. This CDR3 contains 14 residues. The CDR3 sequence is CASSSGTDPYEQYF. The CDR3 DNA reads as TGTGCCAGCAGCTCCGGGACAGACCCCTACGAGCAGTACTTC.

The chain combines TRBV27 with TRBJ2-1; maybe TRBD2 (5 bases). The germline V gene has CDR1 MNHEY and CDR2 SMNVEV (reference sequence). CDR3 length equals 13 residues. V was cut by 1 base and J by 10 bases, with 11 bases left in between. The CDR3 nucleotides are TGTGCCAGCAGTTTATATTCCCCGGGGGAGCAGTTCTTC. Protein: CASSLYSPGEQFF.

This chain links TRBV28 with TRBJ2-3, with D perhaps TRBD2 (6 bases). The CDR3 is 13 amino acids. Germline values: CDR1 MDHEN, CDR2 SYDVKM. Trimming took 6 bases from V and 3 from J, leaving 10 bases between them. In nucleotides, the CDR3 is TGTGCCAGCAGGCCGGGGGTTACAGATACGCAGTATTTT. Translation: CASRPGVTDTQYF.

The J gene is TRBJ1-1, the V gene TRBV29-1, with D perhaps TRBD1 (6 bases). The CDR3 covers 12 residues. Germline lookup yields CDR1 SQVTM and CDR2 ANQGSEA. V was pared by 7 bases and J by 7 bases, with 16 bases between. CDR3 residues: CSASQGALEAFF. CDR3 nucleotides: TGCAGCGCCTCACAGGGCGCTCTTGAAGCTTTCTTT.

V is TRBV7-9 and J is TRBJ2-6; D uncertain. The CDR3 runs 12 residues. V lost 8 bases and J lost 4, with 6 bases in between. The germline CDR1 and CDR2 sequences are SEHNR and FQNEAQ (reference sequence). CDR3 residues: CASLVGANVLTF. CDR3 DNA sequence: TGTGCCAGCCTCGTGGGGGCCAACGTCCTGACTTTC.

V and J are TRBV7-8 and TRBJ2-1, with a possible D match to TRBD1 (5 bases). V shed 5 bases and J shed 5 bases, with 10 bases lying between them. Per the germline V gene, CDR1 is SGHVS and CDR2 is FQNEAQ. The CDR3 runs to 13 residues. In DNA form, the CDR3 reads TGTGCCAGCAGCCGTAAGGGGAACAATGAGCAGTTCTTC. It encodes CASSRKGNNEQFF.

The chain links TRBV29-1 to TRBJ1-1; 10 nucleotides line up with TRBD1. Trimming took 6 bases from V and 6 from J; bases not matched to a gene: 10. CDR3 length equals 14 residues. Germline CDR1 and CDR2: SQVTM and ANQGSEA. DNA for the CDR3: TGCAGCGTGGGGGACAGGGGAGGGTTTGCTGAAGCTTTCTTT. Its protein product is CSVGDRGGFAEAFF. The full variable domain, rest sourced from reference TRBV29-1 and TRBJ1-1, is SAVISQKPSRDICQRGTSLTIQCQVDSQVTMMFWYRQQPGQSLTLIATANQGSEATYESGFVIDKFPISRPNLTFSTLTVSNMSPEDSSIYLCSVGDRGGFAEAFFGQGTRLTVV.

The chain links TRBV7-2 to TRBJ2-1; no firm D call. The V gene's germline CDR1 is SGHTA and CDR2 FQGNSA. The CDR3 loop spans 16 amino acids. V gave up 2 bases and J gave up 0 bases, with 11 bases separating them. CDR3 in amino acids: CASSLSAASSYNEQFF. CDR3 bases: TGTGCCAGCAGCTTATCGGCGGCGAGCTCCTACAATGAGCAGTTCTTC.

This rearrangement joins TRBV11-2 to TRBJ2-3; 10 bases fit TRBD2. The CDR3 consists of 17 residues. Losses at the gene ends were 0 bases for V and 2 bases for J; bases not matched to a gene: 5. CDR1 SGHAT and CDR2 FQNNGV come from the germline V gene. This chain's CDR3 is CASSLEGAGGFTDTQYF. In DNA form, the CDR3 reads TGTGCCAGCAGCTTAGAGGGAGCGGGGGGGTTCACAGATACGCAGTATTTT.

The V and J genes are TRBV6-5 and TRBJ1-2; D perhaps matches TRBD1 (6 bases). V gave up 6 bases and J gave up 1 base, with 15 bases separating them. Germline CDR1 reads MNHEY; CDR2 reads SVGAGI. This CDR3 contains 15 residues. CDR3 nucleotide sequence: TGTGCCAGCAGCCGTCGACAGGCCGATAACTATGGCTACACCTTC. Its protein product is CASSRRQADNYGYTF.

V is TRBV15 and J is TRBJ1-1; D remains ambiguous. V was cut by 5 bases and J by 2 bases, with 9 bases left in between. The CDR3 is 13 amino acids. The germline V gene encodes CDR1 LNHNV and CDR2 YYDKDF (reference sequence). The DNA for the CDR3 is TGTGCCACCAGCCCATCGGGAAACACTGAAGCTTTCTTT. It is translated as CATSPSGNTEAFF.